The sample holds many counts of the clone carrying this TCR beta chain. Its antigen is still unknown. Construction of the TCR beta libraries employed iRepertoire HTBI primers in conjunction with Arm-PCR of CDR3 regions. Each CDR3 protein is one row after TCRdb ran MiXCR on the multiplex PCR reads. The table shows roughly 420,000 distinct CDR3 sequences, with about 14% occurring only once. This record belongs to a study of regulatory T cells in long-lasting Graves disease. Overall study results and limits: It was peripheral blood alone, not thyroid tissue, that was studied. Graves' patients with persistent disease showed TCR diversity lower than patients newly diagnosed.

Time point denoted: newly diagnosed GD, antithyroid drugs for less than 3 months. RNA extracted from PBMCs served as the sequencing template. These data were also reused for a study on T cells in Graves' hyperthyroidism and ophthalmopathy. This second study notes: Stability of Graves' hyperthyroidism was defined as absent ophthalmopathy progression within 18 months. Among clonotypes expanded in thyroid above 0.001, most were also found in blood.

Sample: peripheral blood mononuclear cells (PBMCs), taken at new diagnosis, from a patient treated with antithyroid drugs. The source of this sequence is a woman between 50 and 59 years old with Graves disease.

The CDR3 reads CASSFLENTEAFF. CDR3 in DNA: TGTGCCAGCAGCTTTCTTGAGAACACTGAAGCTTTCTTT. This chain joins TRBV11-2 and TRBJ1-1; D gene ambiguous. The CDR3 sequence is 13 residues long. V shed 3 bases and J shed 1 base, with 6 bases lying between them. Looked up from germline, CDR1 is SGHAT and CDR2 is FQNNGV.